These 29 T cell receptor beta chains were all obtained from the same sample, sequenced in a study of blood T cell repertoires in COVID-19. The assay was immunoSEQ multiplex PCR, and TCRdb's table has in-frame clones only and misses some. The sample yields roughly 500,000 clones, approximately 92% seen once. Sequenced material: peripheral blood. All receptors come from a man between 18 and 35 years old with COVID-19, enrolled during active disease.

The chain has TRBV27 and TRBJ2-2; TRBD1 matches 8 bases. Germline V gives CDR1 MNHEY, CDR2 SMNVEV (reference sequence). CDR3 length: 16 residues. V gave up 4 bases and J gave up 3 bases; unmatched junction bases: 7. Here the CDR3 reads CASSSRTGGHTGELFF. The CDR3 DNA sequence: TGTGCCAGCAGTTCGAGAACAGGGGGTCACACCGGGGAGCTGTTTTTT.

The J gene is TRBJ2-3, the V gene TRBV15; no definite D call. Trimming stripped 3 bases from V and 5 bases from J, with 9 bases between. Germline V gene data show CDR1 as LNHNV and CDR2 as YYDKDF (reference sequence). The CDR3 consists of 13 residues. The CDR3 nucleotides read TGTGCCACCAGCAGGGGCAGACAAGATACGCAGTATTTT. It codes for CATSRGRQDTQYF.

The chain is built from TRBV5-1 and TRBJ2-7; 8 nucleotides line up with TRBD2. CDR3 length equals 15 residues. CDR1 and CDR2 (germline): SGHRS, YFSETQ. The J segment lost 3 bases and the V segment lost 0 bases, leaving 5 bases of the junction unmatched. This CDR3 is CASSLAERENYEQYF. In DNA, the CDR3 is TGCGCCAGCAGCTTGGCGGAGCGGGAGAACTACGAGCAGTACTTC. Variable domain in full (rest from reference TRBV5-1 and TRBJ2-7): KAGVTQTPRYLIKTRGQQVTLSCSPISGHRSVSWYQQTPGQGLQFLFEYFSETQRNKGNFPGRFSGRQFSNSRSEMNVSTLELGDSALYLCASSLAERENYEQYFGPGTRLTVT.

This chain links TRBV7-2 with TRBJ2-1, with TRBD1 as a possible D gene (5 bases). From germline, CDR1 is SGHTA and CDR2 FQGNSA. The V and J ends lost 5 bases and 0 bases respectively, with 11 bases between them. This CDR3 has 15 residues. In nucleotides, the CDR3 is TGTGCCAGCAGCCCCGGACACATCTCCTACAATGAGCAGTTCTTC. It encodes CASSPGHISYNEQFF.

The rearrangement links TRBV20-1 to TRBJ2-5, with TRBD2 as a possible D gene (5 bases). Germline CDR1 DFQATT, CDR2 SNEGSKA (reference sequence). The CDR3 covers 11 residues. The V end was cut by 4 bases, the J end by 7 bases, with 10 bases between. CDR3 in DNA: TGCAGTGCTACCAGCCGGGGGACCCAGTACTTC. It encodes CSATSRGTQYF.

The CDR3 is CASSRGGGDTRETQYF. Written as DNA, the CDR3 is TGCGCCAGCAGCCGAGGCGGGGGGGACACCCGAGAGACCCAGTACTTC. The chain links TRBV10-1 to TRBJ2-5; TRBD2 matches at 9 bases. The V gene end was trimmed by 6 bases and the J gene end by 4 bases; junction bases not matched to a gene: 12. Germline V gene lookup returns CDR1 WNHNN and CDR2 SYGVQD (reference sequence). CDR3 length equals 16 residues.

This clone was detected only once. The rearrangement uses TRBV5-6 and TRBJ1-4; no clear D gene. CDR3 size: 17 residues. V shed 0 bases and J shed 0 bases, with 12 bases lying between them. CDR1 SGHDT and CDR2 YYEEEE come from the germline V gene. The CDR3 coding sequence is TGTGCCAGCAGCTTGGTTAATTTTCCAGCAACTAATGAAAAACTGTTTTTT. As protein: CASSLVNFPATNEKLFF. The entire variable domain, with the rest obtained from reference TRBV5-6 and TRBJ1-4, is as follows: DAGVTQSPTHLIKTRGQQVTLRCSPKSGHDTVSWYQQALGQGPQFIFQYYEEEERQRGNFPDRFSGHQFPNYSSELNVNALLLGDSALYLCASSLVNFPATNEKLFFGSGTQLSVL.

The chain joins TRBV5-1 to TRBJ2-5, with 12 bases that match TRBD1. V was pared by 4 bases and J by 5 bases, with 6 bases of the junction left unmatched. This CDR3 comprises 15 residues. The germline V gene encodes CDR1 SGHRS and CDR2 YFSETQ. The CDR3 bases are TGCGCCAGCAGCCCGGGACAGGGGGCTGACGAGACCCAGTACTTC. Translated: CASSPGQGADETQYF.

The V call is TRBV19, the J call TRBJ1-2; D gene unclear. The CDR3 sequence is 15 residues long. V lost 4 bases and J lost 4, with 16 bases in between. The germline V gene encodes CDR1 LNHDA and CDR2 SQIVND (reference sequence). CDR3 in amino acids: CASSTGSRGSYGYTF. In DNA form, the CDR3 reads TGTGCCAGTAGTACGGGATCCCGGGGAAGCTATGGCTACACCTTC.

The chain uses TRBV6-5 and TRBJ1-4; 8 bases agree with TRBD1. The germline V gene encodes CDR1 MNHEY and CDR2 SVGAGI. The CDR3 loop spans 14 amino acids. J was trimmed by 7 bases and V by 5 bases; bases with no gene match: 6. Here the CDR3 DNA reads TGTGCCAGCAGTCCGACAGGGGAGGGTGAAAAACTGTTTTTT. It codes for CASSPTGEGEKLFF.

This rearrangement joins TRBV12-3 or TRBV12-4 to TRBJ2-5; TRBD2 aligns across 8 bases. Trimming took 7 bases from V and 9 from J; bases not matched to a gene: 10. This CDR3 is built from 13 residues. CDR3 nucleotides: TGTGCCAGCACCGCAGCGGGAGCCTCGGCCCAGTACTTC. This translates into CASTAAGASAQYF.

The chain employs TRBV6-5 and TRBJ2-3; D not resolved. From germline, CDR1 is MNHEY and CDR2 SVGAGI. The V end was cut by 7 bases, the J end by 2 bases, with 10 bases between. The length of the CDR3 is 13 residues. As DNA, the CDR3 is TGTGCCAGCAATCTAGATTTCACAGATACGCAGTATTTT. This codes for CASNLDFTDTQYF.

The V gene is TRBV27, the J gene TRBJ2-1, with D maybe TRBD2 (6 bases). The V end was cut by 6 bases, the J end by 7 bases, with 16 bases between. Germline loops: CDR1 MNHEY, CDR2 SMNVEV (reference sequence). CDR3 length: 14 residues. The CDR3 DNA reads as TGTGCCAGCAGCCAAAAGCCGACTAGGAATGAGCAGTTCTTC. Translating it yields CASSQKPTRNEQFF.

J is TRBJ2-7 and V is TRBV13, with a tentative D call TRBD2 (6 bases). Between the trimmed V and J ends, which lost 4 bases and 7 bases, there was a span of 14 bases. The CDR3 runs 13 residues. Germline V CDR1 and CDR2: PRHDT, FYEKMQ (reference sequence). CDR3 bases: TGTGCCAGCAGCTCCGCCTGGGGGGAAGAGCAGTACTTC. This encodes CASSSAWGEEQYF.

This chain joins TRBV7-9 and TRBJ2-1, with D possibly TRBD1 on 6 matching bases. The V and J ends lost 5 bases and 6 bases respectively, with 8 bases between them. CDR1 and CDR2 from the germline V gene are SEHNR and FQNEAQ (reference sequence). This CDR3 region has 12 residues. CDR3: CASSKQGNEQFF. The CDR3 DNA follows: TGTGCCAGCAGCAAACAGGGCAATGAGCAGTTCTTC.

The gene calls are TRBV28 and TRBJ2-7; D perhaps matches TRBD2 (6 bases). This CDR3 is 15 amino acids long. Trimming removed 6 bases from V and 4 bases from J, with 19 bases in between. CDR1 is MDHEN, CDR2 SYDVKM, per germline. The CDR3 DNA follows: TGTGCCAGCAGACCGGGGAGGCTGCCAGGGTACGAGCAGTACTTC. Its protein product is CASRPGRLPGYEQYF.

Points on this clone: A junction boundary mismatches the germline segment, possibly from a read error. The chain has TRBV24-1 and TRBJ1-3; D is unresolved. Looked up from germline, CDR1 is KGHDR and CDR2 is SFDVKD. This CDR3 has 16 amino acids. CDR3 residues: CATSDFWLCSGDTIYF. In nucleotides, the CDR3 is TGTGCCACCAGTGATTTTTGGCTATGCAGTGGAGACACCATATATTTT.

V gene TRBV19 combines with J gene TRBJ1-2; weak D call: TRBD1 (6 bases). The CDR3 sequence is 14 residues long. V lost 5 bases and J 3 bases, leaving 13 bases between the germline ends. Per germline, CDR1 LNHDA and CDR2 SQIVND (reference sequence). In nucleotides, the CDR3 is TGTGCCAGTAGTCCCCGGGGGGCTCACTATGGCTACACCTTC. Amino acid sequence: CASSPRGAHYGYTF.

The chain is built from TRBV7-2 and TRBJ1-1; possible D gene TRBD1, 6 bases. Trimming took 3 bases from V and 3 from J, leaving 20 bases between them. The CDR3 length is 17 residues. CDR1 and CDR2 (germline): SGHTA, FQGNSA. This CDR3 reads CASSLDSPMGYHTEAFF. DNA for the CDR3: TGTGCCAGCAGCTTGGACAGCCCGATGGGTTATCACACTGAAGCTTTCTTT.

The CDR3 DNA reads TGTGCCAGTCTGGGAGCAGGGGGCGACGATGGCTACACCTTC. This sequence encodes CASLGAGGDDGYTF. V is TRBV7-9 and J is TRBJ1-2; 8 bases agree with TRBD1. There are 14 residues in the CDR3. Germline V CDR1 and CDR2: SEHNR, FQNEAQ (reference sequence). J gave up 6 bases and V 9 bases, and 12 bases lay outside the gene matches.

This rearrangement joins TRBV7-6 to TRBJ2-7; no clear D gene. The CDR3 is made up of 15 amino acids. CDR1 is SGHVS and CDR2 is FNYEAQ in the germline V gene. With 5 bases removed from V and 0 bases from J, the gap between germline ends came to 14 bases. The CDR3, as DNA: TGTGCCAGCAGCCACCAAGACTCGTCCTCCTACGAGCAGTACTTC. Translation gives CASSHQDSSSYEQYF.

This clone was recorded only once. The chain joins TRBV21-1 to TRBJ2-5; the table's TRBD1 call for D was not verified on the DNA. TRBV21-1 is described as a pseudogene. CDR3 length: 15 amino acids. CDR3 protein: CASSKAPGGDETQYF. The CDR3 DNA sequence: TGTGCCAGCAGCAAAGCCCCAGGGGGCGATGAGACCCAGTACTTC.

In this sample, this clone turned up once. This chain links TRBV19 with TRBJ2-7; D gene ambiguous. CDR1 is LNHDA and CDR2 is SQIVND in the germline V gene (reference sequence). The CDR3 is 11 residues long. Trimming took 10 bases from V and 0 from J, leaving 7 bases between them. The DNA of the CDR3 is TGTGCCACCCGAGGCTCCTACGAGCAGTACTTC. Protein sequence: CATRGSYEQYF. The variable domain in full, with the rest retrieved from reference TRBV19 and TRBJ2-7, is DGGITQSPKYLFRKEGQNVTLSCEQNLNHDAMYWYRQDPGQGLRLIYYSQIVNDFQKGDIAEGYSVSREKKESFPLTVTSAQKNPTAFYLCATRGSYEQYFGPGTRLTVT.

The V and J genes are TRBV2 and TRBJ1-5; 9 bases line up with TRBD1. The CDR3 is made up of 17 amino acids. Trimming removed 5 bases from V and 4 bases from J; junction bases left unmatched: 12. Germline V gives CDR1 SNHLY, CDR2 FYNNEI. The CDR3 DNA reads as TGTGCCAGCAGTAATCACGCGGGACAGGGCCTTAATCAGCCCCAGCATTTT. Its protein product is CASSNHAGQGLNQPQHF. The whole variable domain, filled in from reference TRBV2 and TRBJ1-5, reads EPEVTQTPSHQVTQMGQEVILRCVPISNHLYFYWYRQILGQKVEFLVSFYNNEISEKSEIFDDQFSVERPDGSNFTLKIRSTKLEDSAMYFCASSNHAGQGLNQPQHFGDGTRLSIL.

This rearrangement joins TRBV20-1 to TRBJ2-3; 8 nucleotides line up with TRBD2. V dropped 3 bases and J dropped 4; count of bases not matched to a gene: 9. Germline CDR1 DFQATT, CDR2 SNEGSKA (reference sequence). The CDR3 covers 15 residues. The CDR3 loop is CSASPGTRGSDTQYF. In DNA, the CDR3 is TGCAGTGCTAGTCCCGGGACTAGAGGGTCAGATACGCAGTATTTT.

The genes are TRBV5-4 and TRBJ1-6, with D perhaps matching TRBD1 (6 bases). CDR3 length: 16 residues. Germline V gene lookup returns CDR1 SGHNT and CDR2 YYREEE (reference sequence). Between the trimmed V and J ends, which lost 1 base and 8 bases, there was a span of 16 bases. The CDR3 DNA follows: TGTGCCAGCAGCTTGCGGGGCAGGGGAATAGATTCACCCCTCCACTTT. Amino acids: CASSLRGRGIDSPLHF.

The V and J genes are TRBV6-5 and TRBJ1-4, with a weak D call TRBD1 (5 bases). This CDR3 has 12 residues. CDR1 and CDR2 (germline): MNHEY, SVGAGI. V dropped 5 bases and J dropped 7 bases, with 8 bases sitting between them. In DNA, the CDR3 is TGTGCCAGCAGTCGGCAGGGTGAAAAACTGTTTTTT. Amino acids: CASSRQGEKLFF.

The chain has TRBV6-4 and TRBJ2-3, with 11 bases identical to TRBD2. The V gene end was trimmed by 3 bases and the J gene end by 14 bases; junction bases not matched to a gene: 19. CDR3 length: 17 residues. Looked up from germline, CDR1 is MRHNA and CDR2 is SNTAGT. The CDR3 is CASSEEASGGTYRILYF. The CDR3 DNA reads TGTGCCAGCAGTGAGGAGGCTAGCGGGGGGACGTACCGTATTTTGTATTTT.

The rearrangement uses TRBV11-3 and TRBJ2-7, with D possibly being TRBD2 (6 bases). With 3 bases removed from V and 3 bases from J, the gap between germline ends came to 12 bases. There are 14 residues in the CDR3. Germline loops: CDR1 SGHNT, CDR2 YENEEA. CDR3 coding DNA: TGTGCCAGCAGCTTGGGGCGGGACGACTACGAGCAGTACTTC. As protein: CASSLGRDDYEQYF.